This T cell receptor (beta chain) was captured by sequencing in a study of blood T cells in healthy people across ages. Together with a sample-barcoded 5' primer, a J-beta primer mix was included in a second PCR lasting about 7 to 12 cycles. TCRdb fed the 5' RACE reads into MiXCR, producing one record per CDR3 protein. The sample yields about 720,000 distinct CDR3 sequences, 22% seen once. General observations from the study: The lack of PBMC sorting stopped any conclusive naive versus antigen-experienced comparison. Diversity was estimated from one million T cells, and these estimates were considered underestimates.

V lost 4 bases to trimming and J lost 7 bases, with 4 bases between them. In germline, CDR1 is SGHRS, CDR2 YFSETQ. This CDR3 is built from 10 residues. This clonotype occurred a few times. Its specificity is unknown. The chain is built from TRBV5-1 and TRBJ2-3; the D is unclear. This TCR was sampled from a man in his 70s in good health. Material for sequencing was blood. CDR3 loop: CASSPNTQYF. CDR3 in DNA: TGCGCCAGCAGCCCCAATACGCAGTATTTT.